The next 11 T cell receptor beta chains were all read from a single sample in a study of cytomegalovirus exposure and HLA in healthy donors. Clones were sequenced by immunoSEQ multiplex PCR, and TCRdb holds only the in-frame ones, with some missing. Of 55,000 to 80,000 clones listed, 85% to 95% are singletons. The specimen sequenced was PBMCs. The receptor source for this set is a woman aged 18-30 years in good health and CMV-seropositive.

CDR3 DNA sequence: TGCGCCAGCACCCCCAGCGGGGATCAAGAGACCCAGTACTTC. Translated: CASTPSGDQETQYF. The J gene is TRBJ2-5, the V gene TRBV5-1, with 7 bases fitting TRBD2. The CDR3 is made up of 14 amino acids. V gave up 6 bases and J gave up 2 bases; unmatched junction bases: 7. The germline V gene has CDR1 SGHRS and CDR2 YFSETQ.

The V and J genes are TRBV7-3 and TRBJ2-1; the match to TRBD2 covers 8 bases. CDR1 is SGHTA, CDR2 FQGTGA, per germline. V gave up 4 bases and J gave up 5 bases; unmatched junction bases: 13. CDR3 length: 17 residues. The DNA for the CDR3 is TGTGCCAGCAGCTCACCCCTCCGGGCGGGGGGAAACAATGAGCAGTTCTTC. Encoded protein: CASSSPLRAGGNNEQFF.

This clone was recorded once. The chain couples TRBV11-1 to TRBJ2-7; the D gene is possibly TRBD1 (5 bases). Germline CDR1 is SGHAT and CDR2 is FQDESV (reference sequence). The CDR3 is 16 residues long. V was pared by 2 bases and J by 7 bases, with 21 bases between. In nucleotides, the CDR3 is TGTGCCAGCAGCTTATCCCTGGACCAGGCAGGGTATGAGCAGTACTTC. Its translation is CASSLSLDQAGYEQYF.

The chain joins TRBV11-3 to TRBJ2-4, with 10 bases aligning to TRBD2. Germline V gene sequence: CDR1 SGHNT, CDR2 YENEEA. The CDR3 is made up of 17 amino acids. V lost 4 bases and J lost 3; bases outside the gene matches: 9. The CDR3 sequence is CASSSLAGVGVKNIQYF. The DNA for the CDR3 is TGTGCCAGCAGCTCCCTAGCGGGAGTAGGAGTCAAAAACATTCAGTACTTC.

V usage is TRBV6-1 and J usage is TRBJ2-6, with D possibly matching TRBD1 (6 bases). The V and J ends lost 4 bases and 4 bases respectively, with 14 bases between them. This CDR3 region has 16 residues. From germline, CDR1 is MNHNS and CDR2 SASEGT. CDR3 coding DNA: TGTGCCAGCAGTGCCGAGGGGGTACAAGGGGCCAACGTCCTGACTTTC. Translating gives CASSAEGVQGANVLTF.

This chain joins TRBV7-6 and TRBJ2-6; D gene uncertain. Germline values: CDR1 SGHVS, CDR2 FNYEAQ. The CDR3 consists of 14 residues. V shed 6 bases and J shed 2 bases, with 8 bases lying between them. The CDR3 loop reads CASRLTTGANVLTF. In nucleotides, the CDR3 is TGTGCCAGCAGATTAACAACTGGGGCCAACGTCCTGACTTTC.

The V and J genes are TRBV5-1 and TRBJ1-6; 11 positions agree with TRBD1. The germline V gene has CDR1 SGHRS and CDR2 YFSETQ. V lost 1 base, J lost 5 bases, and 5 bases stayed unmatched. The CDR3 length is 17 residues. CDR3 sequence (DNA): TGCGCCAGCAGCTTGACAGGGACAGGGGGTAATAATTCACCCCTCCACTTT. The encoded protein is CASSLTGTGGNNSPLHF.

The CDR3 nucleotides read TGTGCCAGCAGCTTAGGGCGGCGTTCAGATACGCAGTATTTT. This sequence encodes CASSLGRRSDTQYF. The chain carries TRBV13 and TRBJ2-3; D is undetermined. V lost 0 bases to trimming and J lost 4 bases, with 8 bases between them. This CDR3 region has 14 residues. The germline CDR1 and CDR2 sequences are PRHDT and FYEKMQ (reference sequence).

The J gene is TRBJ1-5, the V gene TRBV10-2; 9 bases are shared with TRBD1. J lost 2 bases, V lost 4 bases, and 6 bases had no gene match. CDR3 length: 16 amino acids. The germline CDR1 and CDR2 sequences are WSHSY and SAAADI. CDR3 protein: CASSAQGARGNQPQHF. The CDR3 DNA sequence: TGCGCCAGCAGTGCACAGGGGGCGCGTGGCAATCAGCCCCAGCATTTT.

CDR3 bases: TGTGCCAGCAGCCAAAAGCCGATAGGACAGTACAGCGAGAACACTGAAGCTTTCTTT. The encoded protein is CASSQKPIGQYSENTEAFF. This chain joins TRBV4-2 and TRBJ1-1; TRBD1 is a possible D gene (6 bases). Trimming left V 2 bases short and J 1 base short, with 23 bases between. Looked up from germline, CDR1 is LGHNA and CDR2 is YNFKEQ. The CDR3 is made up of 19 amino acids.

CDR3 nucleotides: TGTGCCAGCAGCCAAGATCCGCTAGCGGGATCCTACGAGCAGTACTTC. It specifies CASSQDPLAGSYEQYF. V is TRBV4-2 and J is TRBJ2-7; 9 bases fit TRBD2. The germline gives CDR1 LGHNA, CDR2 YNFKEQ. Trimming at V came to 0 bases and at J to 1 base, leaving 4 bases not matched to a gene. This CDR3 has 16 residues.